This passage covers 21 T cell receptor beta chains from one sample sequenced in a study of cytomegalovirus exposure and HLA in healthy donors. Researchers ran the PCR with 60 Vbeta and 13 Jbeta primers. Profiled with immunoSEQ multiplex PCR; TCRdb holds only in-frame clones, not every one. The top ten clones hold just over 8% of a sample with 94,000 or so clones, about 71% of them seen once. Sequenced material: PBMCs. These receptors all come from a man between 60 and 75 years old in good health and CMV-seronegative.

This clone was counted only a few times. J is TRBJ2-2 and V is TRBV28; D perhaps matches TRBD2 (7 bases). Trimming took 3 bases from V and 9 from J, leaving 14 bases between them. The CDR3 contains 14 residues. CDR1 and CDR2 (germline): MDHEN, SYDVKM. CDR3 sequence: CASSLDGGRRELFF. Here the CDR3 DNA reads TGTGCCAGCAGTTTGGACGGGGGGCGCAGGGAGCTGTTTTTT.

The chain employs TRBV29-1 and TRBJ1-5, with D uncertain. Trimming shortened V by 4 bases and J by 0 bases, and 10 bases separated the two germline ends. The CDR3 contains 14 residues. The germline V gene encodes CDR1 SQVTM and CDR2 ANQGSEA. The CDR3 DNA is TGCAGCGTTGCGGTGACAAATAGCAATCAGCCCCAGCATTTT. This gives the protein CSVAVTNSNQPQHF.

The chain is built from TRBV30 and TRBJ2-6, with no clear D. The CDR3 is 13 amino acids. Germline V lookup: CDR1 GTSNPN, CDR2 SVGIG (reference sequence). Trimming pared 6 bases from V and 1 base from J, leaving 7 bases between. The CDR3 sequence: CACLLSGANVLTF. CDR3 nucleotide sequence: TGTGCCTGCCTCCTATCTGGGGCCAACGTCCTGACTTTC.

The chain combines TRBV4-3 with TRBJ2-7; no clear D gene. Trimming pared 2 bases from V and 4 bases from J, leaving 9 bases between. This CDR3 is built from 13 residues. CDR1 and CDR2 from the germline V gene are LGHNA and YSLEER. The CDR3 sequence is CASSQHRSYEQYF. CDR3 nucleotides: TGCGCCAGCAGCCAACATCGGTCTTACGAGCAGTACTTC.

The genes are TRBV30 and TRBJ2-1, with no clear D. This CDR3 has 13 residues. Germline lookup yields CDR1 GTSNPN and CDR2 SVGIG (reference sequence). V shed 3 bases and J shed 6 bases, with 12 bases lying between them. This CDR3 is CAWSHLNGNEQFF. The CDR3 bases are TGTGCCTGGAGCCACCTTAACGGCAATGAGCAGTTCTTC.

The genes are TRBV5-6 and TRBJ2-5, with D possibly TRBD2 on 7 matching bases. In germline, CDR1 is SGHDT, CDR2 YYEEEE. Trimming shortened V by 2 bases and J by 5 bases, and 13 bases separated the two germline ends. This CDR3 has 14 amino acids. The CDR3 loop reads CASSFPGGRETQYF. CDR3 nucleotide sequence: TGTGCCAGCAGCTTCCCGGGGGGCCGGGAGACCCAGTACTTC. The variable domain in full, with the rest retrieved from reference TRBV5-6 and TRBJ2-5, is DAGVTQSPTHLIKTRGQQVTLRCSPKSGHDTVSWYQQALGQGPQFIFQYYEEEERQRGNFPDRFSGHQFPNYSSELNVNALLLGDSALYLCASSFPGGRETQYFGPGTRLLVL.

This chain uses TRBV9 with TRBJ1-2; 7 nucleotides line up with TRBD1. J gave up 1 base and V 4 bases, and 7 bases lay outside the gene matches. This CDR3 has 15 residues. Germline V gene sequence: CDR1 SGDLS, CDR2 YYNGEE. This CDR3 reads CASSLSGTDNYGYTF. The CDR3 DNA reads as TGTGCCAGCAGCCTTTCCGGGACAGATAACTATGGCTACACCTTC.

This chain uses TRBV29-1 with TRBJ2-1; TRBD2 matches 11 bases. Germline CDR1 is SQVTM and CDR2 is ANQGSEA. This CDR3 has 12 amino acids. After removal of 6 bases from V and 10 bases from J, the junction contained 5 bases not matched to a gene. The CDR3 DNA is TGCAGCGTCCTGACTAGCGGGGCAGAGCAGTTCTTC. Translating gives CSVLTSGAEQFF.

This clone was detected only once. Other nucleotide sequences in the sample specify the same CDR3. The V and J genes are TRBV4-1 and TRBJ1-4; no reliable D call. Germline assignment: CDR1 MGHRA and CDR2 YSYEKL. This CDR3 has 12 residues. Between the trimmed V and J ends, which lost 2 bases and 6 bases, there was a span of 4 bases. The CDR3 region is CASSQPYEKLFF. The CDR3 coding sequence is TGCGCCAGCAGCCAACCATATGAAAAACTGTTTTTT.

The CDR3 nucleotides read TGTGCCAGCAGCGTAGGAGGGGGGGTACCCGAGCAGTACTTC. It translates to CASSVGGGVPEQYF. This chain joins TRBV9 and TRBJ2-7, with D possibly TRBD2 on 7 matching bases. Germline CDR1 is SGDLS and CDR2 is YYNGEE. The CDR3 is 14 amino acids. With 0 bases removed from V and 6 bases from J, the gap between germline ends came to 13 bases. The entire variable domain, with the rest obtained from reference TRBV9 and TRBJ2-7, is as follows: DSGVTQTPKHLITATGQRVTLRCSPRSGDLSVYWYQQSLDQGLQFLIQYYNGEERAKGNILERFSAQQFPDLHSELNLSSLELGDSALYFCASSVGGGVPEQYFGPGTRLTVT.

The chain couples TRBV7-8 to TRBJ2-3, with D perhaps TRBD2 (5 bases). CDR1 is SGHVS, CDR2 FQNEAQ, per germline. This CDR3 spans 14 amino acids. V lost 4 bases to trimming and J lost 2 bases, with 10 bases between them. DNA of the CDR3: TGTGCCAGCAGCTCTGGACTGCACACAGATACGCAGTATTTT. Its translation is CASSSGLHTDTQYF.

This clone has a handful of counts. The CDR3 reads CASNLRQETQYF. The CDR3, as DNA: TGTGCCAGCAACCTACGACAGGAGACCCAGTACTTC. This chain links TRBV2 with TRBJ2-5, with D tentatively TRBD1 (5 bases). The length of the CDR3 is 12 residues. CDR1 is SNHLY, CDR2 FYNNEI, per germline. The germline V and J ends were trimmed by 7 bases and 5 bases, with 11 bases remaining between them.

This sequence joins TRBV19 and TRBJ2-4, with unresolved D. The V and J ends lost 1 base and 4 bases respectively, with 14 bases between them. CDR3 length: 16 residues. The germline V gene has CDR1 LNHDA and CDR2 SQIVND (reference sequence). The CDR3 sequence is CASSIVSGLRKNIQYF. CDR3 sequence (DNA): TGTGCCAGTAGTATAGTCTCCGGGTTAAGGAAAAACATTCAGTACTTC.

This clone was counted only a few times. The V call is TRBV7-2, the J call TRBJ2-5; D unresolved. The CDR3 runs 14 residues. The V and J ends lost 1 base and 3 bases respectively, with 9 bases between them. Germline assignment: CDR1 SGHTA and CDR2 FQGNSA. CDR3 in amino acids: CASSLGLVKETQYF. Here the CDR3 DNA reads TGTGCCAGCAGCTTAGGGCTAGTTAAAGAGACCCAGTACTTC.

CDR3 DNA: TGCACCAGCACGCGACAGGGGAGAAATGAAAAACTGTTTTTT. Protein: CTSTRQGRNEKLFF. The chain links TRBV1 to TRBJ1-4; the listed D gene, TRBD1, was not tested against the DNA. TRBV1 is labeled a pseudogene. This CDR3 contains 14 residues.

The V call is TRBV5-4, the J call TRBJ2-1; 9 positions agree with TRBD1. V shed 0 bases, J shed 5 bases, and the junction held 6 bases outside the gene matches. The CDR3 is 16 residues long. The germline gives CDR1 SGHNT, CDR2 YYREEE (reference sequence). The CDR3 here is CASSLGLQGANNEQFF. The DNA of the CDR3 is TGTGCCAGCAGCTTGGGGTTACAGGGGGCGAACAATGAGCAGTTCTTC.

V is TRBV7-9 and J is TRBJ1-2; TRBD1 is a possible D gene (6 bases). This CDR3 has 14 residues. Germline V gene sequence: CDR1 SEHNR, CDR2 FQNEAQ (reference sequence). V gave up 0 bases and J gave up 8 bases, with 13 bases separating them. The CDR3 here is CASSLAQGTKGYTF. For the CDR3, the DNA is TGTGCCAGCAGCTTAGCGCAGGGGACAAAGGGCTACACCTTC.

The chain joins TRBV28 to TRBJ2-7; the D gene is possibly TRBD1 (6 bases). The CDR3 consists of 15 residues. Trimming shortened V by 2 bases and J by 3 bases, and 14 bases separated the two germline ends. The germline V gene encodes CDR1 MDHEN and CDR2 SYDVKM. The CDR3: CASSLTDRKGYEQYF. DNA of the CDR3: TGTGCCAGCAGTTTAACGGACAGAAAAGGCTACGAGCAGTACTTC.

Regarding this clone: Relative to the germline gene, one junction end is altered; a read error may explain this. The sample carries other DNA sequences with the same CDR3. The V call is TRBV2, the J call TRBJ1-5, with D tentatively TRBD1 (5 bases). Germline CDR1 and CDR2: SNHLY and FYNNEI. This CDR3 contains 14 residues. CDR3 in DNA: TGTGCCAGCAGTGAGCTCGGGGGTAATCAGCCTCAGCATTTT. Translation: CASSELGGNQPQHF.

In DNA form, the CDR3 reads TGTGCCAGCTTCACACAGGACAGGGGGGTCGGGGAGCTGTTTTTT. Amino acid sequence: CASFTQDRGVGELFF. The rearrangement uses TRBV19 and TRBJ2-2, with 10 bases fitting TRBD1. Germline V CDR1 and CDR2: LNHDA, SQIVND (reference sequence). The CDR3 loop spans 15 amino acids. V lost 9 bases to trimming and J lost 7 bases; unmatched junction nucleotides: 11.

The genes are TRBV19 and TRBJ2-3, with 9 positions matching TRBD1. The CDR3 has 16 residues. Germline loops: CDR1 LNHDA, CDR2 SQIVND (reference sequence). Trimming removed 5 bases from V and 4 bases from J; junction bases left unmatched: 10. Here the CDR3 reads CASSSRTGVAADTQYF. CDR3 in DNA: TGTGCCAGTAGTTCCAGGACAGGGGTTGCCGCAGATACGCAGTATTTT.